The TCR beta chain described here comes from a study of blood T cell repertoires in COVID-19. About the research overall: Collection of acute and convalescent COVID-19 samples took place in the United States, Italy and Spain. Sources were T cells, B-cell-depleted T cells, or PBMCs; the material itself was cDNA or gDNA.

CDR1 is LGHDT and CDR2 is YNNKEL in the germline V gene (reference sequence). Trimming pared 0 bases from V and 2 bases from J, leaving 13 bases between. The CDR3 has 16 residues. Patients of the Seattle cohort, enrolled during active infection, were followed longitudinally. This clone is a singleton in its sample. TCRdb's copy holds only in-frame clones and misses some; the assay was immunoSEQ multiplex PCR. The data contain 150,000 to 200,000 clones, approximately 80% of them singletons. Sequencing input: peripheral blood. The chain links TRBV3-1 (or the pseudogene TRBV3-2) to TRBJ1-2; D is perhaps TRBD1 (6 bases). The TCR was taken from a woman in her seventies with COVID-19, enrolled during active disease. Here the CDR3 DNA reads TGTGCCAGCAGCCAAGAAGACGGGGGGCGGAACTATGGCTACACCTTC. Encoded protein: CASSQEDGGRNYGYTF.